Below, one T cell receptor beta chain is given with its context. The entry originates in a study of blood T cell repertoires in COVID-19. Study as a whole: Italy, Spain and the United States were the sources of the convalescent and acute COVID-19 samples. PBMCs, B-cell-depleted T cells, or T cells provided the cDNA or gDNA that made up the material.

From germline, CDR1 is SGHTA and CDR2 FQGNSA. There are 15 residues in the CDR3. V lost 5 bases to trimming and J lost 1 base, with 15 bases between them. In terms of age and location, participants ranged from roughly 18 to 90 years and lived in under 30 US areas. Grouping used clinical history reported by participants in a survey and questionnaire. Generated by immunoSEQ multiplex PCR, the TCRdb table keeps only in-frame clones and is missing some. The data hold about 270,000 clones, with 85% to 90% observed a single time. The chain couples TRBV7-2 to TRBJ2-7; perhaps TRBD2 as D (6 bases). The specimen was PBMCs or T cells enriched from blood (not recorded which). The sequence came from a woman aged 25 to 39 with acute COVID-19. CDR3 DNA sequence: TGTGCCAGCAGCAAGACTAGTCAGGTTTCCTACGAGCAGTACTTC. Amino acid sequence: CASSKTSQVSYEQYF.